The following is a T cell receptor beta chain sequence with its context. This sample was included in a study of control samples from healthy donors and cancer patients. Germline CDR1 and CDR2: KGHSH and LQKENI. The CDR3 loop spans 15 amino acids. The ends were cut back, 1 base at V and 2 bases at J, with 10 bases in the middle. Measured with immunoSEQ multiplex PCR; TCRdb has only the in-frame clones, and not every one. The sample lists about 120,000 clones, around 89% seen once, with approximately 39% in the top ten. The TCR was taken from a man aged 45-60 years in good health. J is TRBJ2-3 and V is TRBV18; D is unclear. Material for sequencing was blood. CDR3 protein: CASSPQGSSTDTQYF. Here the CDR3 DNA reads TGTGCCAGCTCACCACAGGGTTCTTCCACAGATACGCAGTATTTT.